The entry below describes one TCR beta chain. The data stem from a study of blood T cell repertoires in COVID-19. For the study at large: PBMCs, B-cell-depleted T cells, or T cells provided the cDNA or gDNA that made up the material.

Trimming left V 0 bases short and J 4 bases short, with 15 bases between. The CDR3 totals 16 residues. Germline loops: CDR1 LNHNV, CDR2 YYDKDF (reference sequence). In the original workflow: Quantification of nucleated cells was approximated via reference gene primer amplification. Assay used: immunoSEQ multiplex PCR; TCRdb lists only in-frame clones, some missing. The V and J calls and clone size come from that table; D and trimming were worked out from the DNA. The table includes around 240,000 clones, 80% to 90% detected once. Participants' own reports of clinical history determined their cohort assignment.

The clonotype originates from a woman aged 45-60 years who had recovered from COVID-19. The material sequenced was PBMCs or T cells enriched from blood (not recorded which). The chain recombines TRBV15 with TRBJ1-1, with D tentatively TRBD1 (5 bases). CDR3: CATSRDVVGRGTEAFF. In nucleotides, the CDR3 is TGTGCCACCAGCAGAGACGTGGTAGGAAGGGGCACTGAAGCTTTCTTT. Complete variable domain (other parts from reference TRBV15 and TRBJ1-1): DAMVIQNPRYQVTQFGKPVTLSCSQTLNHNVMYWYQQKSSQAPKLLFHYYDKDFNNEADTPDNFQSRRPNTSFCFLDIRSPGLGDTAMYLCATSRDVVGRGTEAFFGQGTRLTVV.